The 18 T cell receptor beta chains given below trace back to one sample, sequenced in a study of shared clonotypes between healthy human individuals. Assay: immunoSEQ multiplex PCR; the TCRdb copy retains only in-frame clones and omits some. Of under 2,000,000 clones in the sample, just under 95% were seen once. As defined, naive CD8 cells were CD45RO-negative and positively selected for CCR7, with terminally differentiated effector memory CD45RA+ cells excluded. Sample: naive CD8+ T cells sorted from blood. These receptors came from a man aged 18-30 years in good health.

The V gene is TRBV5-5, the J gene TRBJ2-3; the D is unclear. The CDR3 has 13 residues. Trimming left V 4 bases short and J 0 bases short, with 6 bases between. Germline values: CDR1 SGHKS, CDR2 YYEKEE (reference sequence). DNA of the CDR3: TGTGCCAGCAGCCCGGACAGCACAGATACGCAGTATTTT. This gives the protein CASSPDSTDTQYF.

V is TRBV29-1 and J is TRBJ2-7; no firm D call. This CDR3 comprises 10 residues. The germline CDR1 and CDR2 sequences are SQVTM and ANQGSEA. Trimming left V 4 bases short and J 5 bases short, with 6 bases between. This CDR3 is CSVVTNEQYF. The CDR3 nucleotides are TGCAGCGTTGTTACGAACGAGCAGTACTTC.

V and J are TRBV11-2 and TRBJ2-7, with D tentatively TRBD1 or TRBD2 (5 bases each). Germline V gene lookup returns CDR1 SGHAT and CDR2 FQNNGV. This CDR3 is built from 14 residues. The ends were cut back, 4 bases at V and 4 bases at J, with 14 bases in the middle. CDR3 DNA: TGTGCCAGCAGCTCCCCCGGGACCCTTTACGAGCAGTACTTC. Translation: CASSSPGTLYEQYF.

This chain links TRBV11-3 with TRBJ2-3; 7 nucleotides align to TRBD1. CDR3 length: 17 amino acids. Germline lookup yields CDR1 SGHNT and CDR2 YENEEA. Trimming removed 6 bases from V and 6 bases from J; junction bases left unmatched: 18. The CDR3 region has the DNA TGTGCCAGCAGTTTAAGAGGGGGCGAACTTTTGGCGGATACGCAGTATTTT. Encoded protein: CASSLRGGELLADTQYF.

The chain employs TRBV27 and TRBJ2-7; a weak D match, TRBD1 (5 bases). Germline V gene data show CDR1 as MNHEY and CDR2 as SMNVEV (reference sequence). The CDR3 runs to 15 residues. The V end was cut by 5 bases, the J end by 2 bases, with 16 bases between. CDR3 protein: CASSLLPIGAYEQYF. DNA of the CDR3: TGTGCCAGCAGTCTCCTCCCGATAGGGGCCTACGAGCAGTACTTC.

Written as DNA, the CDR3 is TGTGCCACCTCTCGAAAGGAGCGGGGGCTAGACTACGAGCAGTACTTC. This translates into CATSRKERGLDYEQYF. This chain uses TRBV27 with TRBJ2-7, with 8 bases identical to TRBD2. CDR1 is MNHEY and CDR2 is SMNVEV in the germline V gene (reference sequence). The CDR3 contains 16 residues. The junction had 17 bases not matched to a gene; V was cut back by 10 bases and J by 3 bases.

The chain couples TRBV29-1 to TRBJ1-2; no definite D call. Between the trimmed V and J ends, which lost 1 base and 3 bases, there was a span of 6 bases. The CDR3 runs to 12 residues. CDR1 and CDR2 (germline): SQVTM, ANQGSEA. CDR3: CSVEADYYGYTF. CDR3 bases: TGCAGCGTTGAAGCGGATTACTATGGCTACACCTTC.

This chain connects TRBV5-4 to TRBJ2-3; 12 bases are a match to TRBD2. The CDR3 extends over 17 amino acids. The trim removed 3 bases at V and 4 bases at J, leaving 9 bases unmatched. Germline-derived CDR1 and CDR2 are SGHNT and YYREEE (reference sequence). CDR3 region: CASSSRTSGIGADTQYF. The CDR3 DNA reads TGTGCCAGCAGCTCCCGGACTAGCGGGATTGGGGCAGATACGCAGTATTTT. Looking up the rest from reference TRBV5-4 and TRBJ2-3 gives the full variable domain: ETGVTQSPTHLIKTRGQQVTLRCSSQSGHNTVSWYQQALGQGPQFIFQYYREEENGRGNFPPRFSGLQFPNYSSELNVNALELDDSALYLCASSSRTSGIGADTQYFGPGTRLTVL.

Concerning this clone: An end of the junction differs from the germline gene, which may be a read error. V usage is TRBV15 and J usage is TRBJ1-5; unclear D gene. Germline V gene lookup returns CDR1 LNHNV and CDR2 YYDKDF (reference sequence). The CDR3 is made up of 15 amino acids. CDR3 loop: CATSGDRGGNQPQHF. The CDR3 DNA is TGTGCCACCAGCGGAGATCGGGGTGGGAATCAGCCCCAGCATTTT.

The genes are TRBV15 and TRBJ1-1; perhaps TRBD1 as D (5 bases). The V gene's germline CDR1 is LNHNV and CDR2 YYDKDF (reference sequence). This CDR3 is 14 amino acids long. The V gene lost 4 bases and the J gene lost 1 base, with 10 bases spanning the gap. Here the CDR3 reads CATSTRQWNTEAFF. In DNA form, the CDR3 reads TGTGCCACCAGCACAAGACAGTGGAACACTGAAGCTTTCTTT.

The chain uses TRBV7-9 and TRBJ1-3, with 10 bases identical to TRBD1. The V segment lost 4 bases and the J segment 2 bases; nucleotides outside the gene matches: 8. Germline-derived CDR1 and CDR2 are SEHNR and FQNEAQ (reference sequence). This CDR3 is 17 amino acids long. This chain's CDR3 is CASSSEADRGPGNTIYF. The CDR3 nucleotides read TGTGCCAGCAGCTCAGAAGCCGACAGGGGGCCTGGAAACACCATATATTTT.

To note about this clone: In the same sample, other DNA sequences code for this CDR3. The V and J genes are TRBV6-5 and TRBJ2-2; unclear D gene. From germline, CDR1 is MNHEY and CDR2 SVGAGI. The CDR3 extends over 15 amino acids. The germline V and J ends were trimmed by 0 bases and 4 bases, with 9 bases remaining between them. CDR3 region: CASSYSSTSTGELFF. The DNA for the CDR3 is TGTGCCAGCAGTTACTCCTCCACGAGCACCGGGGAGCTGTTTTTT.

The chain recombines TRBV6-5 with TRBJ2-2; TRBD1 matches at 8 bases. Germline trimming cut 0 bases from V and 5 bases from J; bases unmatched to any gene: 5. CDR3 size: 16 residues. Germline loops: CDR1 MNHEY, CDR2 SVGAGI. The CDR3 region has the DNA TGTGCCAGCAGTTACTCTCAGGGGGCAGGGACCGGGGAGCTGTTTTTT. Its translation: CASSYSQGAGTGELFF.

About this clone itself: The sample carries other DNA sequences with the same CDR3. This chain uses TRBV7-2 with TRBJ2-7; D gene unclear. Germline V gives CDR1 SGHTA, CDR2 FQGNSA. This CDR3 comprises 12 residues. The V and J ends lost 4 bases and 0 bases respectively, with 4 bases between them. CDR3: CASSSYSYEQYF. The CDR3 DNA reads TGTGCCAGCAGCTCGTACTCCTACGAGCAGTACTTC.

As for this clone: The sample has other DNA sequences that encode this CDR3 too. The chain has TRBV6-5 and TRBJ2-7, with 9 bases matching TRBD2. The length of the CDR3 is 16 residues. CDR1 is MNHEY and CDR2 is SVGAGI in the germline V gene. V trimming: 0 bases; J trimming: 1 base; junction bases outside the gene matches: 4. The chain's CDR3 is CASSYSSGSRSYEQYF. The CDR3, as DNA: TGTGCCAGCAGTTACTCTAGCGGGAGTAGGTCCTACGAGCAGTACTTC.

This rearrangement joins TRBV7-2 to TRBJ1-5; 10 nucleotides match TRBD1. The CDR3 has 17 residues. V dropped 1 base and J dropped 7; count of bases not matched to a gene: 10. CDR1 SGHTA and CDR2 FQGNSA come from the germline V gene. In nucleotides, the CDR3 is TGTGCCAGCAGCTTAGGCGGGACAGGGGTTTTCGAGCAGCCCCAGCATTTT. Amino acid sequence: CASSLGGTGVFEQPQHF.

The CDR3 nucleotides read TGTGCCAGCAGTGAAGCGGCGGGAGGCACAGATACGCAGTATTTT. Encoded protein: CASSEAAGGTDTQYF. The rearrangement uses TRBV13 and TRBJ2-3, with 7 nucleotides matching TRBD2. CDR3 length: 15 residues. V lost 6 bases to trimming and J lost 1 base; unmatched junction nucleotides: 7. Per germline, CDR1 PRHDT and CDR2 FYEKMQ (reference sequence).

This chain joins TRBV9 and TRBJ2-2; unclear D gene. The CDR3 extends over 13 amino acids. V lost 3 bases, J lost 6 bases, and 9 bases lay in between. Germline lookup yields CDR1 SGDLS and CDR2 YYNGEE. The CDR3 loop reads CASSAVVPGELFF. The CDR3 bases are TGTGCCAGCAGCGCAGTAGTCCCCGGGGAGCTGTTTTTT.